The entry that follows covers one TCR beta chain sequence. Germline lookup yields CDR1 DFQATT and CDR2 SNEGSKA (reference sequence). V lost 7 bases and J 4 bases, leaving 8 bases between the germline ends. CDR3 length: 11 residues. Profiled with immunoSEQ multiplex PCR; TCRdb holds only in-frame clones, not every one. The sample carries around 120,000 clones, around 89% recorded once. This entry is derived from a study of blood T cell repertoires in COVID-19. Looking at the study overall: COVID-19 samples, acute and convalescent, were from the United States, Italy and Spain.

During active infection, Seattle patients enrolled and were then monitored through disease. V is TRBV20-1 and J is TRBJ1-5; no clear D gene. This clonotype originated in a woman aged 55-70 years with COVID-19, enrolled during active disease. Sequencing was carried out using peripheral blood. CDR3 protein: CSVGDNQPQHF. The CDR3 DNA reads TGCAGTGTGGGAGATAATCAGCCCCAGCATTTT.